The 32 T cell receptor beta chains below all came from one sample that was sequenced in a study of T cells in Graves' hyperthyroidism and ophthalmopathy. RNA transcripts gave rise to amplified TCR beta CDR3 regions. Initially, a first-round RT-PCR of the TCR CDR3 employed the HTBI primer set. MiXCR was run by TCRdb on the multiplex PCR reads, yielding one entry per CDR3 protein. The profile shows fewer than 45,000 distinct CDR3 sequences, about 50% of them singletons. Sequenced sample: blood. The receptors derive from a woman between 45 and 65 years old with Graves' hyperthyroidism that later progressed to Graves' ophthalmopathy.

The chain couples TRBV20-1 to TRBJ1-2; D gene unclear. The V gene's germline CDR1 is DFQATT and CDR2 SNEGSKA (reference sequence). V lost 0 bases to trimming and J lost 2 bases, with 7 bases between them. The CDR3 spans 13 residues. The CDR3 is CSARETGNYGYTF. The CDR3 region has the DNA TGCAGTGCTAGAGAAACGGGGAACTATGGCTACACCTTC.

The chain recombines TRBV6-5 with TRBJ1-5, with 7 bases identical to TRBD1. The CDR3 is made up of 16 amino acids. After removal of 0 bases from V and 1 base from J, the junction contained 3 bases not matched to a gene. Per the germline V gene, CDR1 is MNHEY and CDR2 is SVGAGI. The CDR3 loop reads CASSYSRQGSNQPQHF. The CDR3 nucleotides are TGTGCCAGCAGTTACTCGAGACAGGGAAGCAATCAGCCCCAGCATTTT.

This clonotype was picked up many times. CDR3 sequence reads: CASSDPTGGTDTQYF. The CDR3, as DNA: TGTGCCAGCAGTGACCCCACAGGGGGCACAGATACGCAGTATTTT. The chain is built from TRBV6-1 and TRBJ2-3; 7 nucleotides match TRBD1. Germline trimming cut 3 bases from V and 1 base from J; bases unmatched to any gene: 4. From germline, CDR1 is MNHNS and CDR2 SASEGT. The CDR3 has 15 residues.

This clonotype was picked up many times. The chain links TRBV27 to TRBJ1-5; D perhaps matches TRBD1 (5 bases). From germline, CDR1 is MNHEY and CDR2 SMNVEV (reference sequence). The germline V and J ends were trimmed by 6 bases and 3 bases, with 18 bases remaining between them. The CDR3 consists of 16 residues. CDR3 DNA: TGTGCCAGCAGCCGTATTGGGGGGATGGCCAATCAGCCCCAGCATTTT. As protein: CASSRIGGMANQPQHF.

Comment on this clonotype: No conserved phenylalanine or tryptophan is present at the end of the CDR3, so a read error is the likely explanation. The DNA is omitted, as the CDR3 cannot be located on it reliably, and the CDR3 follows TCRdb's listing. The chain has TRBV12-3 or TRBV12-4 and TRBJ1-1. The CDR3 is 10 residues long, ends included. The CDR3 protein is CASRANSFLY.

This clonotype was observed at least ten times. The gene calls are TRBV12-3 or TRBV12-4 and TRBJ1-5; D is uncertain. The CDR3 has 13 amino acids. The germline V and J ends were trimmed by 3 bases and 4 bases, with 7 bases remaining between them. The CDR3, as DNA: TGTGCCAGCAGTTTCGGGCCGAATCAGCCCCAGCATTTT. It yields the protein CASSFGPNQPQHF.

This clonotype is medium-sized by share. The chain recombines TRBV10-3 with TRBJ2-7; D perhaps matches TRBD2 (5 bases). The CDR3 length is 14 residues. CDR1 ENHRY and CDR2 SYGVKD come from the germline V gene. Trimming removed 11 bases at V and 0 bases at J, with 17 bases between. DNA of the CDR3: TGTGCCTCGAGGAGCGGTCAGAGCTCCTACGAGCAGTACTTC. This gives the protein CASRSGQSSYEQYF.

With respect to this clonotype: Sequence at one end of the junction differs from germline and may be a read error. This chain connects TRBV10-1 to TRBJ2-1, with 7 bases fitting TRBD2. The length of the CDR3 is 18 residues. Germline lookup yields CDR1 WNHNN and CDR2 SYGVQD (reference sequence). CDR3 DNA sequence: TGTGCCAGCTCAAGAAACTCAGCGGGGATGATTACCTACAATGAGCAGTTCTTC. Translation: CASSRNSAGMITYNEQFF.

In its sample, this clonotype was seen many times. J is TRBJ2-5 and V is TRBV12-3 or TRBV12-4, with 9 bases identical to TRBD1. V dropped 1 base and J dropped 5; count of bases not matched to a gene: 5. The CDR3 length is 15 residues. The CDR3 DNA follows: TGTGCCAGCAGTTTAGACAGGGGGCAAGGGGAGACCCAGTACTTC. This translates into CASSLDRGQGETQYF.

This sequence joins TRBV24-1 and TRBJ1-1; the D gene is possibly TRBD1 (5 bases). The CDR3 sequence is 15 residues long. Trimming left V 3 bases short and J 10 bases short, with 20 bases between. CDR1 and CDR2 from the germline V gene are KGHDR and SFDVKD. CDR3 residues: CATSDEGTGWVGAFF. DNA of the CDR3: TGTGCCACCAGTGATGAGGGGACTGGGTGGGTCGGAGCTTTCTTT.

J is TRBJ2-7 and V is TRBV25-1; 10 nucleotides agree with TRBD2. Germline V gives CDR1 MGHDK, CDR2 SYGVNS. V shed 5 bases, J shed 8 bases, and the junction held 6 bases outside the gene matches. CDR3 length: 13 amino acids. The CDR3 DNA is TGTGCCAGCAGTCTCGCTAGCGGGAGAAAGCAGTACTTC. Its protein is CASSLASGRKQYF.

The chain employs TRBV12-5 and TRBJ2-5, with unresolved D. Trimming removed 1 base from V and 4 bases from J, with 7 bases in between. Germline V lookup: CDR1 LGHNT, CDR2 FRNRAP. This CDR3 region has 13 residues. The CDR3 loop is CASGLERSETQYF. In nucleotides, the CDR3 is TGTGCTAGTGGTTTGGAAAGGTCAGAGACCCAGTACTTC. Complete variable domain (other parts from reference TRBV12-5 and TRBJ2-5): DARVTQTPRHKVTEMGQEVTMRCQPILGHNTVFWYRQTMMQGLELLAYFRNRAPLDDSGMPKDRFSAEMPDATLATLKIQPSEPRDSAVYFCASGLERSETQYFGPGTRLLVL.

This clonotype occurred many times. This rearrangement joins TRBV5-1 to TRBJ2-5; 14 bases align to TRBD2. With 4 bases clipped from V and 5 bases from J, the junction kept 7 bases outside the gene matches. The CDR3 totals 16 residues. Germline loops: CDR1 SGHRS, CDR2 YFSETQ. CDR3 sequence: CASSQTGLAGVETQYF. CDR3 nucleotides: TGCGCCAGCAGCCAAACGGGACTAGCGGGAGTGGAGACCCAGTACTTC.

As to this clonotype: Being one base from a much bigger clone, this may be a read error. The chain uses TRBV5-1 and TRBJ1-1, with D perhaps TRBD1 (6 bases). The CDR3 is made up of 15 amino acids. Germline-derived CDR1 and CDR2 are SGHRS and YFSETQ. CDR3 coding DNA: TGCGCCAGCAGCTTGACAGGGACCATGAACACTGAAGCTCTCTTT. Translated: CASSLTGTMNTEALF. The full variable domain, in which reference TRBV5-1 and TRBJ1-1 provide the parts outside the CDR3, is KAGVTQTPRYLIKTRGQQVTLSCSPISGHRSVSWYQQTPGQGLQFLFEYFSETQRNKGNFPGRFSGRQFSNSRSEMNVSTLELGDSALYLCASSLTGTMNTEALFGQGTRLTVV.

Ten or more counts support this clonotype. The chain recombines TRBV11-2 with TRBJ2-5; tentatively, D is TRBD1 (6 bases). Trimming removed 5 bases at V and 4 bases at J, with 8 bases between. The CDR3 has 12 amino acids. The germline CDR1 and CDR2 sequences are SGHAT and FQNNGV. CDR3 in DNA: TGTGCCAGCAGCCGCAGGGGAGAGACCCAGTACTTC. Translated: CASSRRGETQYF.

This clonotype came up many times. The chain carries TRBV28 and TRBJ1-6; 10 nucleotides align to TRBD1. CDR3 length: 16 residues. Germline V lookup: CDR1 MDHEN, CDR2 SYDVKM. With 5 bases clipped from V and 0 bases from J, the junction kept 1 base outside the gene matches. This CDR3 is CASSDRGHSYNSPLHF. As DNA, the CDR3 is TGTGCCAGCAGTGACAGGGGGCACTCCTATAATTCACCCCTCCACTTT.

Many counts were recorded for this clonotype. The chain employs TRBV14 and TRBJ1-1; weak D call: TRBD1 (6 bases). The CDR3 totals 16 residues. With 4 bases removed from V and 5 bases from J, the gap between germline ends came to 20 bases. Looked up from germline, CDR1 is SGHDN and CDR2 is FVKESK. The CDR3 protein is CASSPILGGTGTEAFF. CDR3 sequence (DNA): TGTGCCAGCAGCCCCATACTAGGGGGAACCGGAACTGAAGCTTTCTTT.

This clonotype was seen only once. V gene TRBV7-9 combines with J gene TRBJ2-2, with D perhaps matching TRBD1 (6 bases). Looked up from germline, CDR1 is SEHNR and CDR2 is FQNEAQ (reference sequence). There are 15 residues in the CDR3. The germline V and J ends were trimmed by 3 bases and 6 bases, with 14 bases remaining between them. Here the CDR3 reads CASSLGRGSPGELFF. For the CDR3, the DNA is TGTGCCAGCAGCTTGGGTAGGGGGAGTCCCGGGGAGCTGTTTTTT.

This clonotype has ten or more counts. The DNA is omitted, as the CDR3 cannot be located on it reliably, and the CDR3 follows TCRdb's listing. This chain uses TRBV30 with TRBJ2-7. Germline CDR1 is GTSNPN and CDR2 is SVGIG (reference sequence). The CDR3 is 12 amino acids in total, end residues counted. The CDR3 sequence: CAWSVFLYEQYF.

This clonotype has only a few counts. The V call is TRBV20-1, the J call TRBJ2-3; 11 nucleotides line up with TRBD2. Germline loops: CDR1 DFQATT, CDR2 SNEGSKA (reference sequence). This CDR3 comprises 12 residues. CDR3 DNA sequence: TGCAGCCAACTAGCGGGAGAGGGTACGCAGTATTTT. Translating it yields CSQLAGEGTQYF.

This clonotype was seen at least ten times. The V gene is TRBV6-1, the J gene TRBJ1-2; D gene ambiguous. Deletions cut 3 bases from V and 7 bases from J, with 18 bases between. The CDR3 loop spans 15 amino acids. Germline V lookup: CDR1 MNHNS, CDR2 SASEGT. The CDR3 protein is CASSDRAKWLAGYTF. The CDR3 bases are TGTGCCAGCAGTGATAGGGCAAAATGGTTGGCTGGCTACACCTTC.

This clonotype was detected ten times or more. The chain recombines TRBV5-1 with TRBJ2-2; the D is unclear. The CDR3 runs to 15 residues. The V and J ends lost 0 bases and 1 base respectively, with 7 bases between them. From germline, CDR1 is SGHRS and CDR2 YFSETQ. DNA of the CDR3: TGCGCCAGCAGCTTGGGGACGGTGAACACCGGGGAGCTGTTTTTT. Translated: CASSLGTVNTGELFF.

The sample holds many counts of this clonotype. This chain connects TRBV9 to TRBJ1-6; D is unclear. CDR3 length equals 18 residues. The V end lost 2 bases, the J end lost 10 bases, and 25 bases lay between the germline ends. Germline-derived CDR1 and CDR2 are SGDLS and YYNGEE. The CDR3 region is CASSVGRGLPEGNSPLHF. The DNA of the CDR3 is TGTGCCAGCAGCGTTGGTAGAGGGCTACCCGAGGGAAACTCACCCCTCCACTTT. Full variable domain (remainder filled in from reference TRBV9 and TRBJ1-6): DSGVTQTPKHLITATGQRVTLRCSPRSGDLSVYWYQQSLDQGLQFLIQYYNGEERAKGNILERFSAQQFPDLHSELNLSSLELGDSALYFCASSVGRGLPEGNSPLHFGNGTRLTVT.

The chain employs TRBV11-3 and TRBJ2-3; unclear D gene. Germline loops: CDR1 SGHNT, CDR2 YENEEA. The CDR3 has 16 amino acids. With 5 bases removed from V and 4 bases from J, the gap between germline ends came to 19 bases. The CDR3 coding sequence is TGTGCCAGCAGCCCAGAATCTATTTCCATGGCAGATACGCAGTATTTT. It translates to CASSPESISMADTQYF.

This clonotype was observed at least ten times. The chain is built from TRBV18 and TRBJ2-5; possibly TRBD2 for D (5 bases). The CDR3 covers 14 residues. The germline CDR1 and CDR2 sequences are KGHSH and LQKENI. Trimming removed 0 bases from V and 5 bases from J, with 10 bases in between. CDR3 bases: TGTGCCAGCTCACCACCGGTCCGGGGTGAGACCCAGTACTTC. This translates into CASSPPVRGETQYF.

At least ten counts were recorded for this clonotype. The chain recombines TRBV6-1 with TRBJ1-1; D call uncertain. V lost 1 base, J lost 13 bases, and 16 bases lay in between. CDR1 is MNHNS, CDR2 SASEGT, per germline. The CDR3 is made up of 13 amino acids. CDR3 sequence reads: CASSEEASFGDFF. The CDR3 region has the DNA TGTGCCAGCAGTGAAGAGGCATCCTTCGGGGATTTCTTT.

A few counts support this clonotype. V and J are TRBV18 and TRBJ2-5; D ambiguous. CDR3 size: 16 residues. V was trimmed by 2 bases and J by 2 bases, leaving 15 bases between them. Germline loops: CDR1 KGHSH, CDR2 LQKENI. The CDR3 DNA sequence: TGTGCCAGCTCACCATCGTCCCGAAGGACGCAAGAGACCCAGTACTTC. Translation: CASSPSSRRTQETQYF.

The chain is built from TRBV9 and TRBJ2-5; 7 nucleotides align to TRBD1. CDR1 is SGDLS and CDR2 is YYNGEE in the germline V gene. With 4 bases clipped from V and 9 bases from J, the junction kept 9 bases outside the gene matches. The CDR3 contains 13 residues. Written as DNA, the CDR3 is TGTGCCAGCAGCCAGACAGGGTCCCAGCCCCAGTACTTC. Translated, it gives CASSQTGSQPQYF.

The chain joins TRBV6-5 to TRBJ1-1; D remains unclear. Between the trimmed V and J ends, which lost 2 bases and 4 bases, there was a span of 11 bases. Per germline, CDR1 MNHEY and CDR2 SVGAGI. The length of the CDR3 is 14 residues. The CDR3 region has the DNA TGTGCCAGCAGTTACACTTTCTTGGGCACTGAAGCTTTCTTT. The encoded protein is CASSYTFLGTEAFF.

The chain has TRBV29-1 and TRBJ2-2; no clear D. This CDR3 region has 14 residues. V lost 5 bases and J lost 5, with 15 bases in between. Per the germline V gene, CDR1 is SQVTM and CDR2 is ANQGSEA. The CDR3 DNA follows: TGCAGCGTTCGCCCACATGACACGACCGGGGAGCTGTTTTTT. It codes for CSVRPHDTTGELFF.

The chain uses TRBV20-1 and TRBJ1-2; weak D call: TRBD1 (5 bases). This CDR3 region has 15 residues. Trimming stripped 5 bases from V and 2 bases from J, with 18 bases between. The germline V gene has CDR1 DFQATT and CDR2 SNEGSKA (reference sequence). The CDR3 DNA follows: TGCAGTGCTTCCCAGCGCAGGGTTGGAAACTATGGCTACACCTTC. Its protein is CSASQRRVGNYGYTF.

This clonotype showed up many times. The chain carries TRBV18 and TRBJ1-1; D is unclear. The CDR3 is made up of 11 amino acids. Germline CDR1 KGHSH, CDR2 LQKENI. V lost 3 bases, J lost 7 bases, and 6 bases lay in between. The DNA for the CDR3 is TGTGCCAGCTCACCTGGCAGTGAAGCTTTCTTT. Its translation: CASSPGSEAFF.